The T cell receptor (beta chain) under discussion was sequenced for a study of cytomegalovirus exposure and HLA in healthy donors. At the level of the study: Most donors, roughly 82% of 350 to 450 genotyped, fell in the Caucasian-associated ancestry cluster. Study observations and caveats: Three CMV-associated chains were confirmed in vitro to be specific for CMV antigens.

Comment on this clone: What it binds is unknown.

A multiplex PCR was run with 60 Vbeta primers and 13 Jbeta primers. Profiled with immunoSEQ multiplex PCR; TCRdb holds only in-frame clones, not every one. Of about 100,000 clones in the sample, around 83% were seen once. This sequence originates from a woman younger than 35 in good health and CMV-seronegative. Sequencing was done on a sample of PBMCs.

This chain's CDR3 is CASSPSGQILSYEQYF. The CDR3 bases are TGTGCCAGCAGCCCCAGCGGACAGATCCTCTCCTACGAGCAGTACTTC. This chain joins TRBV28 and TRBJ2-7; possible D gene TRBD1, 6 bases. V was trimmed by 6 bases and J by 0 bases, leaving 18 bases between them. Germline CDR1 reads MDHEN; CDR2 reads SYDVKM. The CDR3 covers 16 residues.